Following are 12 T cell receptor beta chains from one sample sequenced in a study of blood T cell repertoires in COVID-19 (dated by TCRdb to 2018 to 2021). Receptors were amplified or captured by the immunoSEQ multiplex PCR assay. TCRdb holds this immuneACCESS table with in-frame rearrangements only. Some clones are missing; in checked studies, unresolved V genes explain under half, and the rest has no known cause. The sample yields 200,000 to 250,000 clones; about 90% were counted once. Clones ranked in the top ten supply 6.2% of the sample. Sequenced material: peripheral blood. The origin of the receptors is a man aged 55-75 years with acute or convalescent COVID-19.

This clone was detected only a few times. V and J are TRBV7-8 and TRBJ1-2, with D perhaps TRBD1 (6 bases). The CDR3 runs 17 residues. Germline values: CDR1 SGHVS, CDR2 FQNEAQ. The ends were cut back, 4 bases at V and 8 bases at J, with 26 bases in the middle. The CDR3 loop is CASSSPGQGALFGGYTF. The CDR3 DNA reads TGTGCCAGCAGCTCCCCGGGACAAGGCGCCCTTTTTGGGGGCTACACCTTC.

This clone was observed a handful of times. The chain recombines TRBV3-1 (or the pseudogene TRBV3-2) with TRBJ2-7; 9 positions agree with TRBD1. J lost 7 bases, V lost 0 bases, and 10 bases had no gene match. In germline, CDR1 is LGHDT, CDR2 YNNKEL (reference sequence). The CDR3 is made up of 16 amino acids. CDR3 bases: TGTGCCAGCAGCCAAGAAGAGGGGGACAGGGTGACAGAGCAGTACTTC. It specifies CASSQEEGDRVTEQYF.

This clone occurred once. The CDR3 region has the DNA TGTGCCAGCAGCTTAATCGGCGGGAGGGCCCACGAGGATACGCAGTATTTT. It is translated as CASSLIGGRAHEDTQYF. The chain joins TRBV7-3 to TRBJ2-3; 9 nucleotides agree with TRBD2. Germline-derived CDR1 and CDR2 are SGHTA and FQGTGA. V was pared by 1 base and J by 6 bases, with 11 bases of the junction left unmatched. The length of the CDR3 is 17 residues. Combining the CDR3 with reference TRBV7-3 and TRBJ2-3 gives the whole variable domain GAGVSQTPSNKVTEKGKYVELRCDPISGHTALYWYRQSLGQGPEFLIYFQGTGAADDSGLPNDRFFAVRPEGSVSTLKIQRTERGDSAVYLCASSLIGGRAHEDTQYFGPGTRLTVL.

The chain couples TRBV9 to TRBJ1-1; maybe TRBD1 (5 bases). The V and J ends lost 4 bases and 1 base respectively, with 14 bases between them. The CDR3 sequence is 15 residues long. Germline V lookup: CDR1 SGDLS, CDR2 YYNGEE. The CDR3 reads CASSPRQLPNTEAFF. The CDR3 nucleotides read TGTGCCAGCAGCCCACGACAGCTCCCGAACACTGAAGCTTTCTTT. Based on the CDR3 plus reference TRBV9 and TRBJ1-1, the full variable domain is DSGVTQTPKHLITATGQRVTLRCSPRSGDLSVYWYQQSLDQGLQFLIQYYNGEERAKGNILERFSAQQFPDLHSELNLSSLELGDSALYFCASSPRQLPNTEAFFGQGTRLTVV.

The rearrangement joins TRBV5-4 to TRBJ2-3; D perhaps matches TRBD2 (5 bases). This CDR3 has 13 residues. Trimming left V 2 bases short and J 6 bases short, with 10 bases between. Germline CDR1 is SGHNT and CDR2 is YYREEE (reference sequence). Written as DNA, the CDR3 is TGTGCCAGCAGCTTAACGGGGAGCGATACGCAGTATTTT. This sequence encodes CASSLTGSDTQYF.

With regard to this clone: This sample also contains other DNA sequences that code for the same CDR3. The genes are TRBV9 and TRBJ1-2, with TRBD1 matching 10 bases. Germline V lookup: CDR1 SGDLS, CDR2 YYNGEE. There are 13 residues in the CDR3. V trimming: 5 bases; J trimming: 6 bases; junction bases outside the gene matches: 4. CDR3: CASSLTGGNGYTF. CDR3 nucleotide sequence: TGTGCCAGCAGTCTGACAGGGGGCAATGGCTACACCTTC.

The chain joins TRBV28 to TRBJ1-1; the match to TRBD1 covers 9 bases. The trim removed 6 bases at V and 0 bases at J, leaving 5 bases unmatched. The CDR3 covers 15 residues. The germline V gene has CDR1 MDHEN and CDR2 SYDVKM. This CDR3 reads CASSLTGGLNTEAFF. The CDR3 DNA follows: TGTGCCAGCAGCTTGACAGGGGGATTGAACACTGAAGCTTTCTTT.

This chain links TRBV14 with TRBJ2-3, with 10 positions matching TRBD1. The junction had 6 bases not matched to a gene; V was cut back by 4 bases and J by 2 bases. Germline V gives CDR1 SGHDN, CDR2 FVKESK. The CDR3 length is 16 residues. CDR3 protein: CASSRQGAIPTDTQYF. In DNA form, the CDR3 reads TGTGCCAGCAGCCGACAGGGGGCAATCCCCACAGATACGCAGTATTTT.

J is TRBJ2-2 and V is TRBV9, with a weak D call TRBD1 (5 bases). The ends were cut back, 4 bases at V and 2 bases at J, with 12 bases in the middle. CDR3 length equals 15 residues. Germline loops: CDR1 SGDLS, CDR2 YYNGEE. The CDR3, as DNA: TGTGCCAGCAGCCCTTTAGGGGTCAACACCGGGGAGCTGTTTTTT. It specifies CASSPLGVNTGELFF.

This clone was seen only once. CDR3 DNA sequence: TGTGCCAGCAGCCCACAGGGGAATAGCAATCAGCCCCAGCATTTT. Its protein product is CASSPQGNSNQPQHF. V is TRBV7-2 and J is TRBJ1-5, with 7 bases aligning to TRBD1. V shed 5 bases, J shed 0 bases, and the junction held 4 bases outside the gene matches. Germline V lookup: CDR1 SGHTA, CDR2 FQGNSA. The CDR3 runs to 15 residues.

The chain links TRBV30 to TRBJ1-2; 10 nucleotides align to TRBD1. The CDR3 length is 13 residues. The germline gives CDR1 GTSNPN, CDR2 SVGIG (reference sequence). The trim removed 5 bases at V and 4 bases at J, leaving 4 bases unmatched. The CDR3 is CAWAGQGIYGYTF. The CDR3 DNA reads TGTGCCTGGGCGGGACAGGGGATCTATGGCTACACCTTC. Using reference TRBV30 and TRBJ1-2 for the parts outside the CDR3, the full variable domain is SQTIHQWPATLVQPVGSPLSLECTVEGTSNPNLYWYRQAAGRGLQLLFYSVGIGQISSEVPQNLSASRPQDRQFILSSKKLLLSDSGFYLCAWAGQGIYGYTFGSGTRLTVV.

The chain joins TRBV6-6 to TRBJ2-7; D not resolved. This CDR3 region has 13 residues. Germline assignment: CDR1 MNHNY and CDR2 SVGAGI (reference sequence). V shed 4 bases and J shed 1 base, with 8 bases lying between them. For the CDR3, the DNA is TGTGCCAGCAGTTTCCGGGTTTCCTACGAGCAGTACTTC. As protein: CASSFRVSYEQYF.